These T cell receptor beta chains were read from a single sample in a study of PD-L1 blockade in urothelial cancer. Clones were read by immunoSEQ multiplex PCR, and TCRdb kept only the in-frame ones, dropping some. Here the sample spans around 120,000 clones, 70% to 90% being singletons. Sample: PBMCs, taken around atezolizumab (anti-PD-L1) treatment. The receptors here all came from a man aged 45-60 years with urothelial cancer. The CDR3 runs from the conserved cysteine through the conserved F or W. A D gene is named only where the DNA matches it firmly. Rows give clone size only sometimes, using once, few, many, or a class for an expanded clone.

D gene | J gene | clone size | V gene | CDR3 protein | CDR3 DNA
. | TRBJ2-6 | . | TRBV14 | CASSLQGIPGANVLTF | TGTGCCAGCAGTCTCCAGGGTATCCCTGGGGCCAACGTCCTGACTTTC
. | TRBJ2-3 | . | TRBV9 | CASSADNTDTQYF | TGTGCCAGCAGCGCCGACAACACAGATACGCAGTATTTT
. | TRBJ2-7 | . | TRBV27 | CASSAYRDDYEQYF | TGTGCCAGCAGTGCCTACAGGGACGACTACGAGCAGTACTTC
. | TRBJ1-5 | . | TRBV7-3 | CASSFSYNQPQHF | TGTGCCAGCAGCTTCAGTTACAATCAGCCCCAGCATTTT
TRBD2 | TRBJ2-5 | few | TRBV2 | CASTPRLAGYQETQYF | TGTGCCAGCACCCCTAGACTAGCGGGATATCAAGAGACCCAGTACTTC
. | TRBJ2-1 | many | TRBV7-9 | CASSSTGTLSSYNEQFF | TGTGCCAGCAGCTCGACCGGGACTCTGAGCTCCTACAATGAGCAGTTCTTC
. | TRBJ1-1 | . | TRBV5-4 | CASSRTKNTEAFF | TGTGCCAGCAGCCGTACAAAGAACACTGAAGCTTTCTTT
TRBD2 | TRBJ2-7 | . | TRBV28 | CASSLLAGGLGEQYF | TGTGCCAGCAGTTTACTAGCGGGAGGGTTGGGCGAGCAGTACTTC
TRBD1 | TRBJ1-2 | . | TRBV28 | CASSPRDRVSGYTF | TGTGCCAGCAGTCCGCGGGACAGGGTGTCTGGCTACACCTTC
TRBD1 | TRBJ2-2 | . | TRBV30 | CAWRGVGTGFTGELFF | TGTGCCTGGAGGGGGGTAGGGACAGGGTTTACCGGGGAGCTGTTTTTT
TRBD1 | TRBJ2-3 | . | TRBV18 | CASSPTAGGAYTQYF | TGTGCCAGCTCACCGACGGCAGGGGGCGCCTATACGCAGTATTTT
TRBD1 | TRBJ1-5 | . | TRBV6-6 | CASSQLPGQGGRPQHF | TGTGCCAGCAGTCAACTGCCGGGACAGGGAGGAAGGCCCCAGCATTTT
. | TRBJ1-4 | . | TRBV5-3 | CPKTGVPDEKLFF | TGTCCAAAGACGGGTGTTCCCGATGAAAAACTGTTTTTT
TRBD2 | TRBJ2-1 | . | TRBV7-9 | CASSPRGSSGRINEQFF | TGTGCCAGCAGCCCTAGGGGGAGTAGCGGGAGGATCAATGAGCAGTTCTTC
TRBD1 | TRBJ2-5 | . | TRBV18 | CASSPRDGWDRSQETQYF | TGTGCCAGCTCACCACGGGACGGATGGGACAGGAGTCAAGAGACCCAGTACTTC
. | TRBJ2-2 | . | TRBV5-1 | CASSLEANGELFF | TGCGCCAGCAGCTTGGAAGCTAACGGGGAGCTGTTTTTT
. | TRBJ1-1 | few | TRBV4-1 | CASSPFQRQFTEAFF | TGCGCCAGCAGCCCCTTCCAGCGCCAGTTCACTGAAGCTTTCTTT
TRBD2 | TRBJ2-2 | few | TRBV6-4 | CASSDSRGANTGELFF | TGTGCCAGCAGTGACTCTCGGGGGGCGAACACCGGGGAGCTGTTTTTT
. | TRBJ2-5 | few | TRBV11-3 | CASSLERGETQYF | TGTGCCAGCAGCTTAGAAAGGGGAGAGACCCAGTACTTC
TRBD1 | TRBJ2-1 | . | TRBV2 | CASTGGVFYEQFF | TGTGCCAGCACAGGGGGCGTGTTTTATGAGCAGTTCTTC
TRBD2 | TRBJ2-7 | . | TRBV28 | CASSLSGGRAAEQYF | TGTGCCAGCAGTTTATCGGGCGGGAGGGCCGCCGAGCAGTACTTC
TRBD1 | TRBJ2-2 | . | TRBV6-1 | CASIRDRTSGELFF | TGTGCCAGCATACGGGACAGGACTTCGGGGGAGCTGTTTTTT
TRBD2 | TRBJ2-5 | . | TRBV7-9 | CASSLGLAGSQETQYF | TGTGCCAGCAGCCTCGGACTAGCGGGAAGCCAAGAGACCCAGTACTTC
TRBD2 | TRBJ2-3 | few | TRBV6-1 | CASTGLAVSTDTQYF | TGTGCCAGCACTGGACTAGCTGTCAGCACAGATACGCAGTATTTT
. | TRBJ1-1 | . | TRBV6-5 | CASTPGGEAEAFF | TGTGCCAGCACGCCGGGGGGGGAGGCTGAAGCTTTCTTT
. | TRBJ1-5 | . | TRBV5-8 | CASSPQVQPQHF | TGTGCCAGCAGTCCACAGGTACAGCCCCAGCATTTT
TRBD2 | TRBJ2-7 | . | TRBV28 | CASSYPPTSGIYEQYF | TGTGCCAGCAGTTACCCCCCGACTAGCGGGATCTACGAGCAGTACTTC
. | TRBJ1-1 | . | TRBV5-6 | CASSLYRRNTEAFF | TGTGCCAGCAGCTTGTACCGGAGGAACACTGAAGCTTTCTTT
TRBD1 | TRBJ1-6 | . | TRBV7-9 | CASSLRSGTGVSPLHF | TGTGCCAGCAGCTTAAGGAGCGGGACAGGGGTCTCACCCCTCCACTTT
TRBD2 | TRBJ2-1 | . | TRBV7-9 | CASSPKRGTGDNEQFF | TGTGCCAGCAGCCCTAAGCGGGGGACTGGCGACAATGAGCAGTTCTTC
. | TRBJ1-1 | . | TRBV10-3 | CAARGSGNTEAFF | TGTGCCGCAAGGGGCTCTGGGAACACTGAAGCTTTCTTT
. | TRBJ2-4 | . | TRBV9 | CASSLQERDIQYF | TGTGCCAGCAGCCTCCAGGAGAGGGACATTCAGTACTTC
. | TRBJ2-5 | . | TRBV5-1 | CASSTLGQQWETQYF | TGCGCCAGCAGTACCCTCGGACAGCAATGGGAGACCCAGTACTTC
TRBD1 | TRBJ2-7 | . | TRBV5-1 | CASGQGEYSYEQYF | TGCGCCAGCGGACAGGGGGAATACTCCTACGAGCAGTACTTC
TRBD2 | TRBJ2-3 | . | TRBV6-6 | CASSLGLAEEDTQYF | TGTGCCAGCAGCCTCGGACTAGCGGAAGAGGATACGCAGTATTTT
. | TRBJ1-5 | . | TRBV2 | CASATGPNQPQHF | TGTGCCAGCGCCACAGGGCCCAATCAGCCCCAGCATTTT
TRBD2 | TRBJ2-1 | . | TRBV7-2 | CASSLDMREGGNEQFF | TGTGCCAGCAGCTTAGATATGCGGGAGGGCGGAAATGAGCAGTTCTTC
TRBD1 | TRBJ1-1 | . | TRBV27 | CASSLTGVTEAFF | TGTGCCAGCAGTTTGACAGGGGTGACTGAAGCTTTCTTT
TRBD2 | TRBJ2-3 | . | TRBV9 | CASSPFQGLPGTDTQYF | TGTGCCAGCAGCCCTTTCCAGGGACTACCGGGCACAGATACGCAGTATTTT
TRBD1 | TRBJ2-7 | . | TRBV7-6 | CASSPANRGYEQYF | TGTGCCAGCAGCCCAGCAAACAGGGGCTACGAGCAGTACTTC
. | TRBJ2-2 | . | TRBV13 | CASSERQNTGELFF | TGTGCCAGCAGCGAACGACAGAACACCGGGGAGCTGTTTTTT
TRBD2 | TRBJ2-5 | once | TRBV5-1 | CASSLDATSGTETQYF | TGCGCCAGCAGCTTGGATGCGACTAGCGGGACTGAGACCCAGTACTTC
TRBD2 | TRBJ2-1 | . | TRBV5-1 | CASSQREGYNEQFF | TGCGCCAGCAGCCAGCGGGAAGGATACAATGAGCAGTTCTTC
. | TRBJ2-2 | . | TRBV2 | CASGAAAMFTGELFF | TGTGCCAGCGGGGCGGCAGCTATGTTTACCGGGGAGCTGTTTTTT
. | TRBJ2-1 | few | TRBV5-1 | CASSLARSGNEQFF | TGCGCCAGCAGCTTGGCCCGTTCAGGCAATGAGCAGTTCTTC
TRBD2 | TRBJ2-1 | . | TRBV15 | CATSGGSGRYNEQFF | TGTGCCACCAGCGGGGGAAGCGGGAGATACAATGAGCAGTTCTTC
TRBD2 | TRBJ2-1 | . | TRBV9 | CASSDASGSGEQFF | TGTGCCAGCAGCGACGCTAGCGGGTCGGGTGAGCAGTTCTTC
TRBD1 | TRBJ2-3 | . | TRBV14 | CASSQDRGQVTDTQYF | TGTGCCAGCAGCCAGGACAGGGGCCAGGTCACAGATACGCAGTATTTT
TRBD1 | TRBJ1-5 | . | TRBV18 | CASSPGTANQPQHF | TGTGCCAGCTCACCCGGGACAGCGAATCAGCCCCAGCATTTT
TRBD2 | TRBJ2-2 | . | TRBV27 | CASSLLAGGTGELFF | TGTGCCAGCAGTTTACTAGCGGGAGGCACCGGGGAGCTGTTTTTT
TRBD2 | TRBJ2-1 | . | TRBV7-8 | CASSLIVTSGNEQFF | TGTGCCAGCAGCTTAATCGTGACTAGCGGAAATGAGCAGTTCTTC
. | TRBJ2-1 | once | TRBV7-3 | CASSSEHSYNEQFF | TGTGCCAGCAGTTCGGAGCACTCCTACAATGAGCAGTTCTTC